The clone carrying this T cell receptor (beta chain) was seen only a few times. TCR alpha and TCR beta cDNA libraries with sample barcodes and UMIs came from 5'RACE using constant-segment primers. MiXCR, applied by TCRdb to the 5' RACE reads, yields one record per CDR3 protein. The sample shows fewer than 650,000 distinct CDR3 sequences, roughly a fifth of them seen only once. The data derive from a study of T-cell memory formation after mild COVID-19. CDR3 length equals 15 residues. Trimming cost V 3 bases and J 4 bases; bases outside gene matches: 4. The TCR was taken from an adult woman who had mild COVID-19 (a few samples of this study predate the infection). Cell type and time point are not known. The V call is TRBV12-3 or TRBV12-4, the J call TRBJ2-1; 9 bases fit TRBD1. The sample consisted of PBMCs or a T cell subset sorted from them (not recorded which). The CDR3 nucleotides are TGTGCCAGCAGTTTCGGGACAGGGCCATACAATGAGCAGTTCTTC. It yields the protein CASSFGTGPYNEQFF.